The rows below give T cell receptor beta chains drawn from one sample of a study of cytomegalovirus exposure and HLA in healthy donors. Repertoires were generated with immunoSEQ multiplex PCR, while TCRdb's copy carries only in-frame clones and drops some. The table lists around 33,000 clones, 76% of them singletons. The sequenced sample was PBMCs. The receptors originated from a woman between 25 and 40 years old in good health and CMV-seropositive. Both conserved end residues are part of each CDR3. A D gene is named only where the DNA matches it firmly. Expanded clones get a size class; other rows say once, few or many, or leave the size out.

V gene	J gene	D gene	clone size	CDR3 DNA	CDR3 protein
TRBV5-1	TRBJ1-2	TRBD1	once	TGCGCCAGCCGGGACAGGGCGTATGGCTACACCTTC	CASRDRAYGYTF
TRBV7-9	TRBJ1-6	TRBD1	.	TGTTCCAGCAGCTGGGGACAGGTCCTAAATTCACCCCTCCACTTT	CSSSWGQVLNSPLHF
TRBV10-1	TRBJ2-5	.	.	TGCGCCAGCGGCAGAAAAGAGACCCAGTACTTC	CASGRKETQYF
TRBV19	TRBJ2-3	TRBD2	.	TGTGCCAGTTGTTGTCAACGGGAGGGATCAACAGATACGCAGTATTTT	CASCCQREGSTDTQYF
TRBV28	TRBJ2-5	TRBD2	.	TGTGCCAGCAGTTTGGGGGGGGGTAAAATCGGAAAGACCCAGTACTTC	CASSLGGGKIGKTQYF
TRBV28	TRBJ2-3	.	.	TGTGCCAGGATGATAGGATTTAGCGGTACAGATACGCAGTATTTT	CARMIGFSGTDTQYF
TRBV21-1	TRBJ2-5	.	once	TGTGCCAGCAGCAAGAGAATGGACAGAGAAGCGGAGACCCAGTACTTC	CASSKRMDREAETQYF
TRBV19	TRBJ1-2	TRBD1	.	TGTGCCAGTAGTGGTAAACCGGGACAGGGAGGAGGCTACACCTTC	CASSGKPGQGGGYTF
TRBV12-5	TRBJ2-4	.	.	TGTGCTAGTGGTCCACCTCGAGGCCCCACGAGAGCCAAAAACATTCAGTACTTC	CASGPPRGPTRAKNIQYF
TRBV29-1	TRBJ2-5	TRBD1	.	TGCAGCGTAATGACAGGGAGCCAAGAGACCCAGTACTTC	CSVMTGSQETQYF
TRBV6-1	TRBJ2-4	TRBD2	.	TGTGCCAGCAGTGGACTAGCGGGAGGGATGGACATTCAGTACTTC	CASSGLAGGMDIQYF
TRBV29-1	TRBJ1-1	TRBD1	.	TGCAGCGTCCCCGGAGGACAGGGGAACACTGAAGCTTTCTTT	CSVPGGQGNTEAFF
TRBV5-1	TRBJ1-1	TRBD1	.	TGCGCCAGCAGCTTGGCGGGGACAGGGGGGTCGGCTTTCTTT	CASSLAGTGGSAFF
TRBV2	TRBJ1-2	.	.	TGTGCCAGTCAAAGACTTTCTAACTATGGCTACACCTTC	CASQRLSNYGYTF
TRBV18	TRBJ2-1	TRBD2	.	TGTGCCAGCTCGGAGACTAGCGGCAATAATGAGCAGTTCTTC	CASSETSGNNEQFF
TRBV19	TRBJ1-5	.	.	TGTGCCAGTAGTTCGGGGTACGGACAGCCCCAGCATTTT	CASSSGYGQPQHF
TRBV6-5	TRBJ2-4	.	few	TGTGCCAGCAAAATCACAATTCTAGCCAAAAACATTCAGTACTTC	CASKITILAKNIQYF
TRBV30	TRBJ1-6	.	.	TGTGCCTGGAGTTCACAGTCAGGGGATTCACCCCTCCACTTT	CAWSSQSGDSPLHF
TRBV7-9	TRBJ2-1	TRBD2	.	TGTCCCAGCAGCCGACTAGCGGGGCCCTACAATGAGCAGTTCTTC	CPSSRLAGPYNEQFF
TRBV27	TRBJ2-1	TRBD2	.	TGTGCCAGCAGAGCGGGAAGGGCCTACAATGAGCAGTTCTTC	CASRAGRAYNEQFF
TRBV11-2	TRBJ1-3	TRBD1	.	TGTGCCAGCAGCCCAGGACAGGGGGCTTCTGGAAACACCATATATTTT	CASSPGQGASGNTIYF
TRBV30	TRBJ1-1	TRBD1	.	TGTGCCTGGAGTAATTACAGGGGGGGTGAAGCTTTCTTT	CAWSNYRGGEAFF
TRBV10-1	TRBJ1-6	.	.	TGCGCCAGCAGTGATAAGCCGAATTCACCCCTCCACTTT	CASSDKPNSPLHF
TRBV19	TRBJ1-2	TRBD1	.	TGTGCCAGTAGTATGCGACAGGGGCCAGGAGGCTACACCTTC	CASSMRQGPGGYTF
TRBV7-3	TRBJ2-5	.	.	TGTGCCAGCAGCTTAGCGGGAGTAGGGGGAGAGACCCAGTACTTC	CASSLAGVGGETQYF
TRBV29-1	TRBJ1-1	.	.	TGCAGCTCGCGTATGAACACTGAAGCTTTCTTT	CSSRMNTEAFF